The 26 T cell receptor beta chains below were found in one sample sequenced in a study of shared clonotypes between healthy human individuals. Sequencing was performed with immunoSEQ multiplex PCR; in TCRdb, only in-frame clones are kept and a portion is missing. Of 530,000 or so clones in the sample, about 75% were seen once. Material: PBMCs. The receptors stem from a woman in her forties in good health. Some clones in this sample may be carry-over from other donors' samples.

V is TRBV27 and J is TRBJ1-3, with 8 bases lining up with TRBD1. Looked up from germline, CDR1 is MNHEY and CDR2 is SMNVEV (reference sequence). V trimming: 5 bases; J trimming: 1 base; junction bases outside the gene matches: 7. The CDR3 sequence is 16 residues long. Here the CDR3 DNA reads TGTGCCAGCAGTCCGCGGGACAGGTGGTCTGGAAACACCATATATTTT. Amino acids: CASSPRDRWSGNTIYF.

In nucleotides, the CDR3 is TGTGCCAGCAGTCCACAGAATAGCAATCAGCCCCAGCATTTT. It translates to CASSPQNSNQPQHF. V gene TRBV28 combines with J gene TRBJ1-5; D not resolved. The CDR3 has 14 residues. V was cut by 5 bases and J by 0 bases, with 8 bases left in between. CDR1 and CDR2 (germline): MDHEN, SYDVKM.

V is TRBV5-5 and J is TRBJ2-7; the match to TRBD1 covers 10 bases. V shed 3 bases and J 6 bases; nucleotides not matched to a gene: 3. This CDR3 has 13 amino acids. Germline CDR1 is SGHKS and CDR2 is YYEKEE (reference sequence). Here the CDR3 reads CASSSGQGGEQYF. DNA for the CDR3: TGTGCCAGCAGCTCCGGACAGGGGGGCGAGCAGTACTTC.

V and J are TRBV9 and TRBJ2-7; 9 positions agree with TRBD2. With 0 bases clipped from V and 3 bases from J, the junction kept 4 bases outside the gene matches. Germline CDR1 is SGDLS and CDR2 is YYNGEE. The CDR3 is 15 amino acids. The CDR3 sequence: CASSVGSSGSYEQYF. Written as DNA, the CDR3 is TGTGCCAGCAGCGTAGGTAGTAGCGGGAGCTACGAGCAGTACTTC. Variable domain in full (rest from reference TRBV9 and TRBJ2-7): DSGVTQTPKHLITATGQRVTLRCSPRSGDLSVYWYQQSLDQGLQFLIQYYNGEERAKGNILERFSAQQFPDLHSELNLSSLELGDSALYFCASSVGSSGSYEQYFGPGTRLTVT.

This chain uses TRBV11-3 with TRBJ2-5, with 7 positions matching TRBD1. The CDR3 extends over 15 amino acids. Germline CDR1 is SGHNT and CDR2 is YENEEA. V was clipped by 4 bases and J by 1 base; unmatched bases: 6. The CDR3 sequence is CASSSQGSIQETQYF. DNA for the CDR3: TGTGCCAGCAGCTCACAGGGGTCGATCCAAGAGACCCAGTACTTC.

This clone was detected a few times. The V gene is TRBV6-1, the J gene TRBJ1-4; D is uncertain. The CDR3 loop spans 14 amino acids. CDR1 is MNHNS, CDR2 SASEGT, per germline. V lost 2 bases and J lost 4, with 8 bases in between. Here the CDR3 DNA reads TGTGCCAGCAGTGAATTTAGGGTTAATGAAAAACTGTTTTTT. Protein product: CASSEFRVNEKLFF.

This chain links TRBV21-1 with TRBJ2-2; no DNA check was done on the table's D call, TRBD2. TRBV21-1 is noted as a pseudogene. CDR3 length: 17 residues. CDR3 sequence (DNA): TGTGCCAGCAGCAAAGTGCATCGGGGGGCGATCACCGGGGAGCTGTTTTTT. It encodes CASSKVHRGAITGELFF.

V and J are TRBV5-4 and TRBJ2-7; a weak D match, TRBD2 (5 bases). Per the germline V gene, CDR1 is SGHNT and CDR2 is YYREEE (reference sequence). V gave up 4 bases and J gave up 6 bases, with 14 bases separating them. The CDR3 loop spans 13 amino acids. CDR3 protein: CASSPLASGEQYF. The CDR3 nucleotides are TGTGCCAGCAGCCCGCTAGCAAGCGGCGAGCAGTACTTC.

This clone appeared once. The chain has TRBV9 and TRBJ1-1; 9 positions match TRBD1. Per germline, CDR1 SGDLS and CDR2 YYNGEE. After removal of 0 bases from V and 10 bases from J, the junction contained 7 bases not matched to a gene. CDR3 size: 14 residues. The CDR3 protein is CASSVGTGGFPAFF. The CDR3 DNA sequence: TGTGCCAGCAGCGTAGGTACAGGGGGCTTTCCAGCTTTCTTT.

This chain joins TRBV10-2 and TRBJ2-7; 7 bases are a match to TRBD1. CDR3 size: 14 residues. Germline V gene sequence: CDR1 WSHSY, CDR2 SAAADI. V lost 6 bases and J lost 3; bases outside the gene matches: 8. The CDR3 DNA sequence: TGCGCCAGCAGCGAGACAGGGATGATCTACGAGCAGTACTTC. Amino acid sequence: CASSETGMIYEQYF.

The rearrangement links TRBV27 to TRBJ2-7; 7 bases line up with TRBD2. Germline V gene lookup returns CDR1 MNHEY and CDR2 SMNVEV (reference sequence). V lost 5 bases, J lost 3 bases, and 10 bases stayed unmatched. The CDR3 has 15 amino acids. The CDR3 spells CASSPTGTNFYEQYF. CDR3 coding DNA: TGTGCCAGCAGTCCTACCGGGACTAACTTCTACGAGCAGTACTTC.

The CDR3 reads CASSQGQANTGELFF. For the CDR3, the DNA is TGTGCCAGCTCGCAGGGACAGGCGAACACCGGGGAGCTGTTTTTT. The J gene is TRBJ2-2, the V gene TRBV18; 8 nucleotides align to TRBD1. CDR3 size: 15 residues. Germline-derived CDR1 and CDR2 are KGHSH and LQKENI. J lost 0 bases, V lost 6 bases, and 3 bases had no gene match. Complete variable domain (other parts from reference TRBV18 and TRBJ2-2): NAGVMQNPRHLVRRRGQEARLRCSPMKGHSHVYWYRQLPEEGLKFMVYLQKENIIDESGMPKERFSAEFPKEGPSILRIQQVVRGDSAAYFCASSQGQANTGELFFGEGSRLTVL.

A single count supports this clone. The CDR3 sequence is CASSGGSHVVYEQYF. The CDR3, as DNA: TGTGCCAGCAGCGGGGGGTCACATGTTGTCTACGAGCAGTACTTC. The chain has TRBV9 and TRBJ2-7; D may match TRBD1 or TRBD2 (5 bases each). V lost 3 bases and J lost 3, with 16 bases in between. Germline lookup yields CDR1 SGDLS and CDR2 YYNGEE. The CDR3 has 15 amino acids.

The CDR3 protein is CASSWGRDTEAFF. The CDR3 DNA follows: TGTGCCAGCAGCTGGGGGCGGGACACTGAAGCTTTCTTT. The J gene is TRBJ1-1, the V gene TRBV11-3, with D possibly being TRBD1 (6 bases). CDR1 and CDR2 from the germline V gene are SGHNT and YENEEA. The ends were cut back, 4 bases at V and 3 bases at J, with 9 bases in the middle. The CDR3 runs 13 residues.

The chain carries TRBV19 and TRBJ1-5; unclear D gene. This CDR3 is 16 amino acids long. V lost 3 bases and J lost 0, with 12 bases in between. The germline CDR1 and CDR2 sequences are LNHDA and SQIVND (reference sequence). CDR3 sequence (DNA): TGTGCCAGTAGTATCCGCAGAGCTTATAGCAATCAGCCCCAGCATTTT. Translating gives CASSIRRAYSNQPQHF.

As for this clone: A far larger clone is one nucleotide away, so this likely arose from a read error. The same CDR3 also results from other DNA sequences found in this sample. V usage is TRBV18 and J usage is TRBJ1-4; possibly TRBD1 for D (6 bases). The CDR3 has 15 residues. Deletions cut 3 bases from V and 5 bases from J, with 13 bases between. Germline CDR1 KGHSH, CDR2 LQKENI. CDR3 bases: TGTGCCAGCTCACCGCAGGGGACTTCAAATGAAAAACTGTTTTTT. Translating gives CASSPQGTSNEKLFF.

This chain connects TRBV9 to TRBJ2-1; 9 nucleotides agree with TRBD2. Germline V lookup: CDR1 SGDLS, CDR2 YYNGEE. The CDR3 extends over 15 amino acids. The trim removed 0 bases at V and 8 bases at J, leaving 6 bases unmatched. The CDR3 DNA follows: TGTGCCAGCAGCGTAGGTAGCGGGAGAGGGTATGAGCAGTTCTTC. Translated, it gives CASSVGSGRGYEQFF. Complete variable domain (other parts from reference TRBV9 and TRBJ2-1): DSGVTQTPKHLITATGQRVTLRCSPRSGDLSVYWYQQSLDQGLQFLIQYYNGEERAKGNILERFSAQQFPDLHSELNLSSLELGDSALYFCASSVGSGRGYEQFFGPGTRLTVL.

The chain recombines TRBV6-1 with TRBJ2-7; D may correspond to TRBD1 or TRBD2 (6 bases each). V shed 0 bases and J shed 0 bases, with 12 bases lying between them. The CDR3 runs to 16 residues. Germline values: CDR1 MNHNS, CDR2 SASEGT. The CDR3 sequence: CASSEAVSGASYEQYF. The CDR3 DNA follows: TGTGCCAGCAGTGAAGCTGTGTCGGGGGCCTCCTACGAGCAGTACTTC.

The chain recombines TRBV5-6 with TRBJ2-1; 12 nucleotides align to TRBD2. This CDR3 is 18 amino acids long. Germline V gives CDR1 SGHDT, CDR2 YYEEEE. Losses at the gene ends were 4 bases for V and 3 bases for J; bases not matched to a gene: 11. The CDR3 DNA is TGTGCCAGCAGCCAAGCACCCTGGACTAGCGGGATCTACAATGAGCAGTTCTTC. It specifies CASSQAPWTSGIYNEQFF.

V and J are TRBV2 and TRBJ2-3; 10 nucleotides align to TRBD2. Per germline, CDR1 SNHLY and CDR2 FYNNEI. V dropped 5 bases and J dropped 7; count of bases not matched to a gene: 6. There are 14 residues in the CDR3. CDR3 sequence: CASSPLAGAYTQYF. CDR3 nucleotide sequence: TGTGCCAGCAGTCCCCTAGCGGGAGCGTATACGCAGTATTTT.

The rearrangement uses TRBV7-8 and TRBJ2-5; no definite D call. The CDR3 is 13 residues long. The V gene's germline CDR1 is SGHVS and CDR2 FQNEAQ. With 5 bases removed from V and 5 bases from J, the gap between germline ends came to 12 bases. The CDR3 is CASSREISETQYF. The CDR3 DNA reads TGTGCCAGCAGCCGAGAGATATCGGAGACCCAGTACTTC. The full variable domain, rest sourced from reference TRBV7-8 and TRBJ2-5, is GAGVSQSPRYKVAKRGQDVALRCDPISGHVSLFWYQQALGQGPEFLTYFQNEAQLDKSGLPSDRFFAERPEGSVSTLKIQRTQQEDSAVYLCASSREISETQYFGPGTRLLVL.

The CDR3 coding sequence is TGTGCCAGCAGTTACCGGGACAGGAGCACAGATACGCAGTATTTT. Its translation is CASSYRDRSTDTQYF. The chain has TRBV6-5 and TRBJ2-3; 8 bases fit TRBD1. The germline CDR1 and CDR2 sequences are MNHEY and SVGAGI. The V segment lost 2 bases and the J segment 0 bases; nucleotides outside the gene matches: 1. The length of the CDR3 is 15 residues.

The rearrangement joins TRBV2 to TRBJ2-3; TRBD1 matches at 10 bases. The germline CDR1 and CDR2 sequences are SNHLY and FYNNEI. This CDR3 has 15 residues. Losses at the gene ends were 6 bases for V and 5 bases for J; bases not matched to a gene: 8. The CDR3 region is CASSSDRGHIDTQYF. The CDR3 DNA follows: TGTGCCAGCAGCTCCGACAGGGGGCATATAGATACGCAGTATTTT.

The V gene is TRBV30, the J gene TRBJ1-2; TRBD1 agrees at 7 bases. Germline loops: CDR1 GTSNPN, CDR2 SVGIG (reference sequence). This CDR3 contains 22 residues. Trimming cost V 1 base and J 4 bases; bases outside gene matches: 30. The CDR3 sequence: CAWSAHLGTDRAGTAFLYGYTF. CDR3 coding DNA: TGTGCCTGGAGTGCTCATCTCGGGACGGATAGGGCCGGGACAGCCTTCCTCTATGGCTACACCTTC.

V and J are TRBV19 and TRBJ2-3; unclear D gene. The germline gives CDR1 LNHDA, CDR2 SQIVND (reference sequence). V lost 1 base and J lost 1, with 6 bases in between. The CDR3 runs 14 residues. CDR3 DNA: TGTGCCAGTAGTATAGGAATCCGCACAGATACGCAGTATTTT. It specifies CASSIGIRTDTQYF.

Here the CDR3 reads CASSTPRTAKETQYF. In DNA form, the CDR3 reads TGTGCCAGCAGCACCCCACGGACGGCCAAAGAGACCCAGTACTTC. The chain recombines TRBV28 with TRBJ2-5; D remains unclear. In germline, CDR1 is MDHEN, CDR2 SYDVKM. V shed 6 bases and J shed 3 bases, with 17 bases lying between them. This CDR3 comprises 15 residues.